This is a list of T cell receptor beta chains from one sample in a study of CXCR3 chemokines and chemotherapy response in bladder cancer. TCRdb analysed the PCR reads with MiXCR anew, one entry per CDR3 protein. The table lists about 13,000 distinct CDR3 sequences, around an eighth of them singletons, with 25% to 30% in the top ten. This sample was obtained from a patient whose treatment included neoadjuvant chemotherapy. Receptor source: a human donor with bladder cancer that did not respond to neoadjuvant chemotherapy. Both conserved end residues are part of each CDR3. Fields, in order: J gene, V gene, D gene, clone size, CDR3 protein, CDR3 DNA. The D gene is left open where the match is weak. The size entry is marked missing in some rows and otherwise reads once, few, many or a size class.

TRBJ2-3 | TRBV24-1 | - | medium-sized | CATSAPFGDTQYF | TGTGCCACCAGTGCCCCTTTTGGGGATACGCAGTATTTT
TRBJ2-5 | TRBV13 | TRBD2 | many | CASSLLGASGAETQYF | TGTGCCAGCAGCCTCCTCGGCGCTAGCGGGGCAGAGACCCAGTACTTC
TRBJ2-1 | TRBV7-9 | TRBD2 | few | CASSLALWISAGVNNEQFF | TGTGCCAGCAGCTTAGCGCTCTGGATCTCAGCGGGAGTAAACAATGAGCAGTTCTTC
TRBJ2-2 | TRBV12-3/TRBV12-4 | - | many | CASSFGGTGELFF | TGTGCCAGCAGTTTCGGAGGCACCGGGGAGCTGTTTTTT
TRBJ2-7 | TRBV7-2 | TRBD1 | many | CASSPQGGSSYEQYF | TGTGCCAGCAGCCCACAGGGGGGAAGCTCCTACGAGCAGTACTTC
TRBJ2-2 | TRBV19 | TRBD1 | many | CASVPGQGVGELFF | TGTGCCAGTGTACCGGGACAGGGAGTCGGGGAGCTGTTTTTT
TRBJ1-1 | TRBV19 | - | many | CASSFSSTEAFF | TGTGCCAGTAGCTTCTCCTCGACTGAAGCTTTCTTT
TRBJ1-6 | TRBV6-5 | - | medium-sized | CASSPTQPSNSPLHF | TGTGCCAGTTCCCCTACGCAACCGTCTAATTCACCCCTCCACTTT
TRBJ1-2 | TRBV29-1 | - | many | CSVERGGYGYTF | TGCAGCGTTGAGAGGGGGGGGTATGGCTACACCTTC
TRBJ2-2 | TRBV27 | TRBD2 | many | CASSYLAGGGNTGELFF | TGTGCCAGCAGTTACCTAGCGGGAGGGGGGAACACCGGGGAGCTGTTTTTT
TRBJ2-1 | TRBV6-1 | TRBD2 | medium-sized | CASSESYTGLAGFNEQFF | TGTGCCAGCAGTGAATCTTATACGGGGCTAGCGGGTTTCAATGAGCAGTTCTTC
TRBJ2-7 | TRBV28 | TRBD1 | once | CASSSGTAESYEQYF | TGTGCCAGCAGTTCAGGGACAGCCGAATCCTACGAGCAGTACTTC
TRBJ1-2 | TRBV5-6 | TRBD1 | many | CASSGLLQGGEGYTF | TGTGCCAGCAGCGGTTTACTCCAGGGGGGAGAGGGCTACACCTTC
TRBJ1-5 | TRBV19 | TRBD1 | many | CASRQGNSNQPQHF | TGTGCCAGTCGACAGGGTAATAGCAATCAGCCCCAGCATTTT
TRBJ1-6 | TRBV30 | - | - | CAWSVGSSYNSPLHF | TGTGCCTGGAGTGTCGGGAGCTCCTATAATTCACCCCTCCACTTT
TRBJ2-3 | TRBV30 | - | many | CAWGPFEGEAGKLTDTQYF | TGTGCCTGGGGTCCCTTTGAGGGGGAGGCGGGTAAGTTAACAGATACGCAGTATTTT
TRBJ2-7 | TRBV6-5 | - | - | CASSLVRTGSHYEQYF | TGTGCCAGCAGTTTAGTGAGAACGGGTAGCCACTACGAGCAGTACTTC
TRBJ2-3 | TRBV27 | - | many | CASSFQPLSTDTQYF | TGTGCCAGCAGTTTCCAGCCCCTGAGCACAGATACGCAGTATTTT
TRBJ2-7 | TRBV6-1 | - | many | CASSEVVSYSEQYF | TGTGCCAGCAGTGAAGTGGTCTCCTACTCCGAGCAGTACTTC
TRBJ2-4 | TRBV20-1 | TRBD1 | - | CSAEDREAKNIQYF | TGCAGTGCCGAGGACAGGGAGGCCAAAAACATTCAGTACTTC
TRBJ1-1 | TRBV30 | - | many | CAWEPGHWNTEAFF | TGTGCCTGGGAACCGGGACACTGGAACACTGAAGCTTTCTTT
TRBJ1-5 | TRBV6-1 | - | many | CASSGGGNSNQPQHF | TGTGCCAGCAGCGGGGGGGGTAATAGCAATCAGCCCCAGCATTTT
TRBJ2-3 | TRBV5-6 | - | many | CASSLAGIDTQYF | TGTGCCAGCAGCTTGGCTGGGATAGATACGCAGTATTTT
TRBJ2-7 | TRBV6-2/TRBV6-3 | TRBD1 | - | CASSPQGAGEQYF | TGTGCCAGCAGCCCCCAGGGGGCGGGAGAGCAGTACTTC
TRBJ1-2 | TRBV27 | TRBD1 | many | CASSLSRGGNYGYTF | TGTGCCAGCAGTTTATCCAGGGGGGGAAACTATGGCTACACCTTC
TRBJ1-1 | TRBV28 | - | many | CASSLTWAEAFF | TGTGCCAGCAGTTTAACGTGGGCTGAAGCTTTCTTT
TRBJ2-3 | TRBV19 | - | many | CASSIGPSTDTQYF | TGTGCCAGTAGTATTGGCCCCAGCACAGATACGCAGTATTTT
TRBJ1-1 | TRBV5-5 | - | few | CASSADATMNTEAFF | TGTGCCAGCAGCGCGGACGCAACCATGAACACTGAAGCTTTCTTT
TRBJ1-1 | TRBV18 | - | many | CASSPPEGGTFF | TGTGCCAGCTCACCACCGGAAGGCGGAACTTTCTTT
TRBJ2-7 | TRBV29-1 | - | many | CSVARVGQEQYF | TGCAGCGTTGCGCGGGTGGGGCAAGAGCAGTACTTC
TRBJ2-1 | TRBV19 | TRBD2 | many | CASSIAASGGYNEQFF | TGTGCCAGTAGTATAGCGGCTAGCGGGGGCTACAATGAGCAGTTCTTC
TRBJ2-5 | TRBV7-9 | - | few | CASSSGSRSLGETQYF | TGTGCCAGCAGCTCAGGGAGCCGGAGTTTGGGCGAGACCCAGTACTTC
TRBJ1-5 | TRBV18 | - | few | CASSPAGTANQPQHF | TGTGCCAGCTCACCAGCGGGGACGGCGAATCAGCCCCAGCATTTT
TRBJ1-5 | TRBV6-2/TRBV6-3 | - | many | CASNPGQLSNQPQHF | TGTGCCAGCAATCCGGGACAACTCAGCAATCAGCCCCAGCATTTT
TRBJ1-4 | TRBV12-3/TRBV12-4 | TRBD1 | few | CASRGQGEKLFF | TGTGCCAGCAGGGGACAGGGTGAAAAACTGTTTTTT
TRBJ2-3 | TRBV6-5 | TRBD1 | many | CASKSRDRYTDTQYF | TGTGCCAGCAAGAGCCGGGACAGGTACACAGATACGCAGTATTTT
TRBJ1-2 | TRBV6-1 | - | many | CASRVNGYTF | TGTGCCAGCAGGGTAAACGGCTACACCTTC
TRBJ2-1 | TRBV30 | - | few | CAWSAGGYHNEQFF | TGTGCCTGGAGTGCGGGGGGCTACCACAATGAGCAGTTCTTC
TRBJ1-2 | TRBV27 | - | many | CASSPQRGGIGRGYTF | TGTGCCAGCAGTCCCCAGAGGGGCGGGATTGGTCGGGGCTACACCTTC